This passage covers 28 T cell receptor beta chains from one sample sequenced in a study of blood T cell repertoires in COVID-19 (dated by TCRdb to the early 2020s). Library preparation was by the immunoSEQ multiplex PCR assay. TCRdb's version of the immuneACCESS table is confined to in-frame rearrangements and falls short of the full clone set. An unresolved V gene accounts for under half of the shortfall where checked; the remainder is of unknown origin. The sample includes about 85,000 clones, with around 89% observed a single time. 4.3% of the sample goes to the ten largest clones. Sequencing input: peripheral blood. These receptors were collected from a woman over 75 with active or convalescent COVID-19.

The chain has TRBV7-2 and TRBJ1-2, with TRBD1 as a possible D gene (5 bases). Per the germline V gene, CDR1 is SGHTA and CDR2 is FQGNSA. This CDR3 comprises 15 residues. V lost 0 bases to trimming and J lost 6 bases, with 14 bases between them. The CDR3 loop reads CASSLAVGGVDGYTF. CDR3 sequence (DNA): TGTGCCAGCAGCTTAGCGGTAGGAGGGGTCGATGGCTACACCTTC.

This sequence joins TRBV4-1 and TRBJ2-5; 15 nucleotides agree with TRBD2. The length of the CDR3 is 18 residues. Germline trimming cut 4 bases from V and 5 bases from J; bases unmatched to any gene: 11. The germline V gene has CDR1 MGHRA and CDR2 YSYEKL. Here the CDR3 DNA reads TGCGCCAGCAGCCCCCGCGGGACTAGCGGGAGGAACTGGGAGACCCAGTACTTC. This translates into CASSPRGTSGRNWETQYF.

The chain uses TRBV11-2 and TRBJ1-1, with 9 nucleotides matching TRBD1. The CDR3 spans 14 residues. J was trimmed by 11 bases and V by 2 bases; bases with no gene match: 9. Germline V gives CDR1 SGHAT, CDR2 FQNNGV. This CDR3 is CASSLSTGGEGAFF. CDR3 DNA sequence: TGTGCCAGCAGCTTATCCACAGGGGGCGAGGGTGCTTTCTTT.

The chain has TRBV28 and TRBJ2-3, with D maybe TRBD1 (7 bases). The germline CDR1 and CDR2 sequences are MDHEN and SYDVKM. This CDR3 has 20 residues. Trimming took 6 bases from V and 2 from J, leaving 30 bases between them. The CDR3 sequence: CASSSQGGLPQGGLTDTQYF. DNA for the CDR3: TGTGCCAGCAGCTCCCAAGGGGGTCTCCCCCAGGGGGGCCTCACAGATACGCAGTATTTT.

Only one count was recorded for this clone. The sample carries other DNA sequences with the same CDR3. The chain uses TRBV7-3 and TRBJ2-3; 8 bases match TRBD2. Germline V gives CDR1 SGHTA, CDR2 FQGTGA. Germline trimming cut 2 bases from V and 2 bases from J; bases unmatched to any gene: 3. CDR3 size: 15 residues. CDR3 region: CASSLAGGSTDTQYF. DNA for the CDR3: TGTGCCAGCAGCTTAGCGGGAGGATCCACAGATACGCAGTATTTT.

The CDR3 protein is CASSQEATGFGRSYEQYF. CDR3 nucleotides: TGCGCCAGCAGCCAAGAGGCAACGGGATTTGGGCGTTCCTACGAGCAGTACTTC. The rearrangement joins TRBV4-3 to TRBJ2-7; possible D gene TRBD2, 5 bases. V shed 0 bases and J shed 1 base, with 19 bases lying between them. The germline gives CDR1 LGHNA, CDR2 YSLEER. The CDR3 has 18 residues.

This chain connects TRBV5-1 to TRBJ1-3; tentatively, D is TRBD1 (5 bases). This CDR3 comprises 15 residues. CDR1 and CDR2 (germline): SGHRS, YFSETQ. V was shortened by 2 bases and J by 4 bases, with 13 bases between the two germline ends. CDR3 in DNA: TGCGCCAGCAGCTTTGGGGGGTCTAAGGGAAACACCATATATTTT. Its protein product is CASSFGGSKGNTIYF.

The rearrangement joins TRBV24-1 to TRBJ2-1, with 10 bases lining up with TRBD1. CDR1 is KGHDR and CDR2 is SFDVKD in the germline V gene. V trimming: 5 bases; J trimming: 10 bases; junction bases outside the gene matches: 10. The CDR3 loop spans 15 amino acids. The CDR3: CATSAPTGTGDEQFF. CDR3 bases: TGTGCCACCAGTGCCCCGACAGGGACAGGGGACGAGCAGTTCTTC.

This clone appeared a few times. J is TRBJ1-2 and V is TRBV2; D ambiguous. The CDR3 runs 12 residues. Per germline, CDR1 SNHLY and CDR2 FYNNEI. V was cut by 5 bases and J by 2 bases, with 6 bases left in between. This CDR3 is CASSRENYGYTF. For the CDR3, the DNA is TGTGCCAGCAGTCGGGAGAACTATGGCTACACCTTC.

CDR3 amino acids: CASSLDPGGLSYNEQFF. The CDR3 DNA reads as TGCGCCAGCAGCTTGGATCCGGGGGGCCTTTCCTACAATGAGCAGTTCTTC. The chain links TRBV5-1 to TRBJ2-1; D is possibly TRBD2 (7 bases). V lost 0 bases and J lost 1, with 14 bases in between. This CDR3 comprises 17 residues. Germline CDR1 and CDR2: SGHRS and YFSETQ.

This clone was counted a few times. The chain uses TRBV7-2 and TRBJ1-3, with 7 bases matching TRBD1. The germline gives CDR1 SGHTA, CDR2 FQGNSA. The J segment lost 4 bases and the V segment lost 4 bases, leaving 7 bases of the junction unmatched. The CDR3 is 15 amino acids. CDR3 sequence reads: CASSSRGTAGNTIYF. The DNA of the CDR3 is TGTGCCAGCAGCTCTCGCGGGACAGCCGGAAACACCATATATTTT. The full variable domain, rest sourced from reference TRBV7-2 and TRBJ1-3, is GAGVSQSPSNKVTEKGKDVELRCDPISGHTALYWYRQSLGQGLEFLIYFQGNSAPDKSGLPSDRFSAERTGGSVSTLTIQRTQQEDSAVYLCASSSRGTAGNTIYFGEGSWLTVV.

This sequence joins TRBV27 and TRBJ1-5; 9 bases are a match to TRBD1. The CDR3 loop spans 14 amino acids. The ends lost 6 bases at V and 2 bases at J; junction bases unmatched: 2. CDR1 and CDR2 (germline): MNHEY, SMNVEV (reference sequence). The CDR3 DNA reads as TGTGCCAGCAGAAGGGACAGGGGCAATCAGCCCCAGCATTTT. Translation gives CASRRDRGNQPQHF.

This sequence joins TRBV10-3 and TRBJ1-5; 9 nucleotides agree with TRBD1. The V gene end was trimmed by 6 bases and the J gene end by 6 bases; junction bases not matched to a gene: 6. Germline assignment: CDR1 ENHRY and CDR2 SYGVKD. The CDR3 is 14 amino acids. CDR3: CAISRDRESQPQHF. The CDR3 nucleotides read TGTGCCATCAGCCGGGACAGGGAGTCTCAGCCCCAGCATTTT.

V gene TRBV19 combines with J gene TRBJ2-6, with 10 bases lining up with TRBD1. Germline CDR1 LNHDA, CDR2 SQIVND (reference sequence). There are 18 residues in the CDR3. J was trimmed by 3 bases and V by 5 bases; bases with no gene match: 10. The CDR3 nucleotides read TGTGCCAGTAGTTCCCGGGACAGGGGAGTATTTGGGGCCAACGTCCTGACTTTC. Translation: CASSSRDRGVFGANVLTF.

The chain combines TRBV7-2 with TRBJ1-4, with 10 bases fitting TRBD1. The V segment lost 5 bases and the J segment 7 bases; nucleotides outside the gene matches: 10. The V gene's germline CDR1 is SGHTA and CDR2 FQGNSA. There are 16 residues in the CDR3. The CDR3 region has the DNA TGTGCCAGCAGCATCCGGACAGGGGGTCAGGGTGAAAAACTGTTTTTT. It is translated as CASSIRTGGQGEKLFF.

This sequence joins TRBV4-3 and TRBJ1-3; no definite D call. Trimming cost V 2 bases and J 7 bases, with 9 bases left between them. This CDR3 is 13 amino acids long. The germline CDR1 and CDR2 sequences are LGHNA and YSLEER. CDR3 protein: CASSQSPGNTIYF. The CDR3 DNA follows: TGCGCCAGCAGCCAATCCCCCGGTAACACCATATATTTT.

The chain carries TRBV15 and TRBJ1-6; 9 nucleotides align to TRBD1. Germline trimming cut 1 base from V and 0 bases from J; bases unmatched to any gene: 10. Germline loops: CDR1 LNHNV, CDR2 YYDKDF (reference sequence). The CDR3 length is 20 residues. The CDR3 DNA reads TGTGCCACCAGCAGAGGAGGGACAGGGTTCTATAGCTCCTATAATTCACCCCTCCACTTT. Its translation is CATSRGGTGFYSSYNSPLHF.

V usage is TRBV6-5 and J usage is TRBJ2-7; 9 nucleotides align to TRBD2. CDR3 size: 16 residues. The germline gives CDR1 MNHEY, CDR2 SVGAGI. With V trimmed by 4 bases and J by 5 bases, 12 bases remained unmatched. CDR3 sequence: CASSSTLAGYVHEQYF. The CDR3 nucleotides are TGTGCCAGCAGTTCAACTCTAGCGGGGTACGTCCACGAGCAGTACTTC.

The sample holds one count of this clone. V gene TRBV18 combines with J gene TRBJ1-1; 12 bases match TRBD1. Unmatched junction bases numbered 6, after V lost 6 bases and J lost 4 bases. The CDR3 is 15 amino acids. Germline values: CDR1 KGHSH, CDR2 LQKENI. Here the CDR3 reads CASSAGQGAATEAFF. DNA for the CDR3: TGTGCCAGCTCGGCGGGACAGGGGGCTGCCACTGAAGCTTTCTTT.

This chain links TRBV7-2 with TRBJ2-6; the D gene is possibly TRBD1 (5 bases). V was shortened by 5 bases and J by 0 bases, with 5 bases between the two germline ends. The CDR3 spans 14 residues. Looked up from germline, CDR1 is SGHTA and CDR2 is FQGNSA. CDR3 in amino acids: CASSQGSGANVLTF. The CDR3 DNA follows: TGTGCCAGCAGCCAGGGCTCTGGGGCCAACGTCCTGACTTTC. Supplemented by reference TRBV7-2 and TRBJ2-6, the full variable domain reads GAGVSQSPSNKVTEKGKDVELRCDPISGHTALYWYRQSLGQGLEFLIYFQGNSAPDKSGLPSDRFSAERTGGSVSTLTIQRTQQEDSAVYLCASSQGSGANVLTFGAGSRLTVL.

The gene calls are TRBV19 and TRBJ1-5; 8 positions agree with TRBD1. V shed 2 bases and J 2 bases; nucleotides not matched to a gene: 2. Germline loops: CDR1 LNHDA, CDR2 SQIVND (reference sequence). The CDR3 runs 15 residues. The CDR3 here is CASSISDRGNQPQHF. CDR3 in DNA: TGTGCCAGTAGTATATCGGACAGGGGCAATCAGCCCCAGCATTTT.

The chain combines TRBV21-1 with TRBJ2-2; the table's D call, TRBD2, has no DNA check behind it. TRBV21-1 is a known pseudogene. The CDR3 contains 16 residues. CDR3 sequence: CAAAAYDREGTGELFF. CDR3 coding DNA: TGTGCCGCAGCAGCTTACGACCGGGAGGGGACCGGGGAGCTGTTTTTT.

This clone has only one observation. The chain carries TRBV5-1 and TRBJ2-7, with 7 bases matching TRBD2. Trimming removed 4 bases from V and 2 bases from J; junction bases left unmatched: 9. In germline, CDR1 is SGHRS, CDR2 YFSETQ. The CDR3 has 15 residues. DNA of the CDR3: TGCGCCAGCAGCCGTGGTGGCGGGAGTACCTACGAGCAGTACTTC. Amino acid sequence: CASSRGGGSTYEQYF.

The J gene is TRBJ1-2, the V gene TRBV6-1; TRBD1 is a possible D gene (5 bases). The V gene's germline CDR1 is MNHNS and CDR2 SASEGT. Trimming took 3 bases from V and 3 from J, leaving 11 bases between them. This CDR3 is built from 14 residues. The CDR3 sequence is CASSEGGIDYGYTF. The CDR3 DNA sequence: TGTGCCAGCAGTGAGGGGGGAATTGACTATGGCTACACCTTC.

The chain is built from TRBV4-2 and TRBJ1-4; 7 bases line up with TRBD1. V trimming: 0 bases; J trimming: 7 bases; junction bases outside the gene matches: 5. The CDR3 covers 15 residues. The germline gives CDR1 LGHNA, CDR2 YNFKEQ. The CDR3 nucleotides are TGTGCCAGCAGCCAAGATCAAGGGGGCAGTGAAAAACTGTTTTTT. Translation: CASSQDQGGSEKLFF.

This chain uses TRBV5-1 with TRBJ1-3; 7 bases agree with TRBD1. The V and J ends lost 4 bases and 7 bases, in that order; junction bases with no gene match: 11. The germline V gene encodes CDR1 SGHRS and CDR2 YFSETQ. The CDR3 runs to 15 residues. This chain's CDR3 is CASSRDRAQSNTIYF. CDR3 sequence (DNA): TGCGCCAGCAGCCGCGACAGGGCCCAGAGTAACACCATATATTTT.

This chain links TRBV6-2 or TRBV6-3 with TRBJ2-7, with 10 bases aligning to TRBD1. J lost 3 bases, V lost 0 bases, and 8 bases had no gene match. The CDR3 loop spans 17 amino acids. Germline CDR1 reads MNHEY; CDR2 reads SVGEGT. The CDR3: CASSYSSRQGAFYEQYF. The DNA of the CDR3 is TGTGCCAGCAGTTACTCCTCCCGACAGGGGGCCTTCTACGAGCAGTACTTC.

CDR3: CASSFREGRSDTQYF. CDR3 sequence (DNA): TGTGCCAGCAGCTTCCGGGAGGGCCGGTCAGATACGCAGTATTTT. This sequence joins TRBV5-8 and TRBJ2-3, with 8 bases aligning to TRBD2. The CDR3 spans 15 residues. From germline, CDR1 is SGHTS and CDR2 YDEGEE. The trim removed 2 bases at V and 4 bases at J, leaving 6 bases unmatched.